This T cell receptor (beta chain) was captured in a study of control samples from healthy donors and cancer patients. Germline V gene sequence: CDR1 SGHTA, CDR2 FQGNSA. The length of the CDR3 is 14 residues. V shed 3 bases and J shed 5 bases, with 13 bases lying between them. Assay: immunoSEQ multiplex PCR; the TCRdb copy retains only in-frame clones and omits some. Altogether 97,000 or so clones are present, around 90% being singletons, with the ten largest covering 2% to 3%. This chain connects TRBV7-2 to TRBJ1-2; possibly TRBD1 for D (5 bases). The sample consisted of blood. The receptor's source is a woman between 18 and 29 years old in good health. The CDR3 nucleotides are TGTGCCAGCAGCTTCTTCCAGGGCGGGTATGGCTACACCTTC. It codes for CASSFFQGGYGYTF.